This T cell receptor beta chain derives from a study of blood T cell repertoires in COVID-19. Study-wide background: COVID-19 samples from acute and convalescent phases originated in the United States, Italy and Spain.

Germline loops: CDR1 LNHDA, CDR2 SQIVND (reference sequence). This CDR3 is built from 15 residues. Trimming removed 6 bases at V and 3 bases at J, with 17 bases between. Source study methods: Estimates of nucleated cell counts were drawn from the amplification of reference gene primers. The data were produced by immunoSEQ multiplex PCR, yet TCRdb's version contains in-frame clones alone and is incomplete. V, J and clone size derive from that table, while D and trimming were established from the DNA sequence. The sample consists of about 300,000 clones, about 87% of them appearing once. Only a few counts were recorded for this clone.

This TCR came from a man between 65 and 85 years old with acute or convalescent COVID-19. The material sequenced was peripheral blood. The chain has TRBV19 and TRBJ1-2; a possible D gene is TRBD1 (6 bases). CDR3 sequence reads: CASSPLQGTDYGYTF. CDR3 bases: TGTGCCAGTAGCCCTTTACAGGGTACCGACTATGGCTACACCTTC.